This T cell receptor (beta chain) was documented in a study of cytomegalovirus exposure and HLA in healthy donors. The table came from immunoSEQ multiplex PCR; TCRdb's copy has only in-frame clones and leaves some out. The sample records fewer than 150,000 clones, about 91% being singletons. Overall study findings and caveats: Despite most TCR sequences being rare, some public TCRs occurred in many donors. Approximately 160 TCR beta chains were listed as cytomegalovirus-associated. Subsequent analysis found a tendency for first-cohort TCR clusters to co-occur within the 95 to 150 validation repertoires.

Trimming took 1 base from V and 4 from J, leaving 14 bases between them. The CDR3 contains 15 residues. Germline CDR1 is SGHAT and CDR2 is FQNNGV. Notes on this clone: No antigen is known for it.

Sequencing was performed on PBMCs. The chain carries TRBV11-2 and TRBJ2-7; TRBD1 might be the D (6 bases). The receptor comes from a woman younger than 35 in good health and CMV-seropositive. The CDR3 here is CASSLGAGDLYEQYF. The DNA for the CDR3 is TGTGCCAGCAGCTTAGGGGCAGGGGATTTGTACGAGCAGTACTTC.